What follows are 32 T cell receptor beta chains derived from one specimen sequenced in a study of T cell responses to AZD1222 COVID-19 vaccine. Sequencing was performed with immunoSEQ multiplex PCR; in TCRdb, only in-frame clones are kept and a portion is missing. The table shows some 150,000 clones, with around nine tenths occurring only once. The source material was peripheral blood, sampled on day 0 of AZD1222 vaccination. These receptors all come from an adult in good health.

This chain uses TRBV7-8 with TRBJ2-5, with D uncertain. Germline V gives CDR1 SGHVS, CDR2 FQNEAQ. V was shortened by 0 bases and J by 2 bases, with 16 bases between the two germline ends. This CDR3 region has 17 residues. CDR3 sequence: CASSLAPRGGPQETQYF. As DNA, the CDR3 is TGTGCCAGCAGCTTAGCCCCCCGAGGTGGGCCTCAAGAGACCCAGTACTTC. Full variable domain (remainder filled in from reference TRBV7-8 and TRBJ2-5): GAGVSQSPRYKVAKRGQDVALRCDPISGHVSLFWYQQALGQGPEFLTYFQNEAQLDKSGLPSDRFFAERPEGSVSTLKIQRTQQEDSAVYLCASSLAPRGGPQETQYFGPGTRLLVL.

The CDR3 spells CASESSYEQYF. Written as DNA, the CDR3 is TGTGCCAGCGAGAGCTCCTACGAGCAGTACTTC. The chain joins TRBV6-5 to TRBJ2-7, with no clear D. Trimming took off 8 bases at V and 0 bases at J, with 5 bases between the two ends. Germline V CDR1 and CDR2: MNHEY, SVGAGI. The CDR3 consists of 11 residues.

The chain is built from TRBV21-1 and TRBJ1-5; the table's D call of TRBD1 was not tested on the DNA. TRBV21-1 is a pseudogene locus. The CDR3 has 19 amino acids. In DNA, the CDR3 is TGTGCCAGCAGCAAAGTAATAGTCGGACAGCGTCAGATCAATCAGCCCCAGCATTTT. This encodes CASSKVIVGQRQINQPQHF.

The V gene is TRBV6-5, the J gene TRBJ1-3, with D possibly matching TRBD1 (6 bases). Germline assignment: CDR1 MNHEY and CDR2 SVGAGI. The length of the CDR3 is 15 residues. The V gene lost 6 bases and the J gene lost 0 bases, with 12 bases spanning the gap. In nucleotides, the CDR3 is TGTGCCAGCAGACTTACAGGGTTCTCTGGAAACACCATATATTTT. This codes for CASRLTGFSGNTIYF.

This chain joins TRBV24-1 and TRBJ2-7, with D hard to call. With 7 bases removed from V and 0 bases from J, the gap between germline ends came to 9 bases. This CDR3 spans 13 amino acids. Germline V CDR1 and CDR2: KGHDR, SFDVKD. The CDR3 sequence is CATSPRSSYEQYF. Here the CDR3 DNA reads TGTGCCACCAGCCCGAGAAGCTCCTACGAGCAGTACTTC.

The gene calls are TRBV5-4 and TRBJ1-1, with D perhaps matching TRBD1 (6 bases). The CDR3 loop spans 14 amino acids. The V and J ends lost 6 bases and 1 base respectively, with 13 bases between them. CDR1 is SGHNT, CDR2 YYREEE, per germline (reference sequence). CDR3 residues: CASNLRGGNTEAFF. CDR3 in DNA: TGTGCCAGCAACTTAAGGGGGGGGAACACTGAAGCTTTCTTT. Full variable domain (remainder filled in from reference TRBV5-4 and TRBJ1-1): ETGVTQSPTHLIKTRGQQVTLRCSSQSGHNTVSWYQQALGQGPQFIFQYYREEENGRGNFPPRFSGLQFPNYSSELNVNALELDDSALYLCASNLRGGNTEAFFGQGTRLTVV.

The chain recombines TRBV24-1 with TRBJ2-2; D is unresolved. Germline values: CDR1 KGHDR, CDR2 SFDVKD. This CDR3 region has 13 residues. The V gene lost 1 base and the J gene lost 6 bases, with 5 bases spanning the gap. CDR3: CATSDFRSGELFF. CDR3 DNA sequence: TGTGCCACCAGTGATTTTAGGTCCGGGGAGCTGTTTTTT.

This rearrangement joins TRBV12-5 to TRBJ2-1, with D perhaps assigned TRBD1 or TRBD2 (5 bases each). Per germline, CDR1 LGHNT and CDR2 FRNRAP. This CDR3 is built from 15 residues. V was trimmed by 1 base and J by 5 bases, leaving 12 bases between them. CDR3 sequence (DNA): TGTGCTAGTGGTTTGGGGGACCAGACTAACAATGAGCAGTTCTTC. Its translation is CASGLGDQTNNEQFF. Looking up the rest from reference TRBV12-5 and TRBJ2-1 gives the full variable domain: DARVTQTPRHKVTEMGQEVTMRCQPILGHNTVFWYRQTMMQGLELLAYFRNRAPLDDSGMPKDRFSAEMPDATLATLKIQPSEPRDSAVYFCASGLGDQTNNEQFFGPGTRLTVL.

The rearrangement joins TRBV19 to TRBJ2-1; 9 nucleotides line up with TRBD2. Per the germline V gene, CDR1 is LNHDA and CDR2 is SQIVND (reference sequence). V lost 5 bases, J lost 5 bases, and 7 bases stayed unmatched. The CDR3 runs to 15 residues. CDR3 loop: CASSLGSGRHNEQFF. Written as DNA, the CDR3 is TGTGCCAGTAGTCTGGGGAGCGGGAGGCACAATGAGCAGTTCTTC.

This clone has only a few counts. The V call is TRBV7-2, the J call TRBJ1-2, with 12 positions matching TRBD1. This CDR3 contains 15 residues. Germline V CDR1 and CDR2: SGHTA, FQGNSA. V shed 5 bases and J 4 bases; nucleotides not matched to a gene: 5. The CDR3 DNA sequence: TGTGCCAGCAGCCCGGGACAGGGGGCGACCTATGGCTACACCTTC. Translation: CASSPGQGATYGYTF.

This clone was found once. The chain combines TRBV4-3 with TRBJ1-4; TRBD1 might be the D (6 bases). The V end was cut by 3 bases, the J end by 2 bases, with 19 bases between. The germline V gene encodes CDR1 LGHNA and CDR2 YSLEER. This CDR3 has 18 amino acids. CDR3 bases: TGCGCCAGCAGCCAGGATCGGATTGATAGGGGGACTAATGAAAAACTGTTTTTT. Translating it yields CASSQDRIDRGTNEKLFF.

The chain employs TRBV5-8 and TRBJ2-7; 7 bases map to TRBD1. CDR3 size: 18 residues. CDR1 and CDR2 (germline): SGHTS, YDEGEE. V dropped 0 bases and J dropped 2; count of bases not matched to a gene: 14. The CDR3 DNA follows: TGTGCCAGCAGCTTGGGGGATCCTTTTGGGACAGCGACCTACGAGCAGTACTTC. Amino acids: CASSLGDPFGTATYEQYF.

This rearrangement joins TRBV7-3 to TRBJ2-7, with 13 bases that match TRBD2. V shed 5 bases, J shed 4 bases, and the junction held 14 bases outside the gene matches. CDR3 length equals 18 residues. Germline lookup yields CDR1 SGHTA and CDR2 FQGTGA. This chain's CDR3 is CASSPGLAGPRGLYEQYF. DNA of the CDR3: TGTGCCAGCAGCCCGGGACTAGCGGGACCAAGAGGCCTTTACGAGCAGTACTTC.

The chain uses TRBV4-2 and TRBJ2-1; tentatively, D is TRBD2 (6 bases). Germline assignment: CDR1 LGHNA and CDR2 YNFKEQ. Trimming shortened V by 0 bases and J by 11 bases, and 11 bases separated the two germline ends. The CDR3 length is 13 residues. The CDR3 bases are TGTGCCAGCAGCCAAGATCGCGGGGCCCAGCAGTTCTTC. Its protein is CASSQDRGAQQFF.

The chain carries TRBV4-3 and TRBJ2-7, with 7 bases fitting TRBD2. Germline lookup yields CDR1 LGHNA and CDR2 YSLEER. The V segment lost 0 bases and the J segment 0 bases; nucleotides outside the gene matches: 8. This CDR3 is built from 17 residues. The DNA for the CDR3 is TGCGCCAGCAGCCAAGATATAACGGGGGAGGGCTCCTACGAGCAGTACTTC. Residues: CASSQDITGEGSYEQYF.

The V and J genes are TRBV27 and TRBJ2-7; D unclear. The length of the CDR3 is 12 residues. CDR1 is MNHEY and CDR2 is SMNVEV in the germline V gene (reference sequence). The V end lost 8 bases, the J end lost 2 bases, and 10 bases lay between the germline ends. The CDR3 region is CASGPTPYEQYF. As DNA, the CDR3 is TGTGCCAGCGGGCCTACCCCCTACGAGCAGTACTTC.

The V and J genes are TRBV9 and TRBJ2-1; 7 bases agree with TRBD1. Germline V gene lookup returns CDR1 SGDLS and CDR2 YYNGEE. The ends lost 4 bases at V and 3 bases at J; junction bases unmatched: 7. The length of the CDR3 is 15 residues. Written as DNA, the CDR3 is TGTGCCAGCAGCCTCCAGGACAGGATCTACAATGAGCAGTTCTTC. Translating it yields CASSLQDRIYNEQFF.

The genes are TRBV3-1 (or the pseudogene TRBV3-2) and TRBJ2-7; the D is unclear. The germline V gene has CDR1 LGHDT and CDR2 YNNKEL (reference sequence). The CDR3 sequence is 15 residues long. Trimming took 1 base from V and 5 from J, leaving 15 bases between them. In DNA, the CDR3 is TGTGCCAGCAGCCAAGTCTTCGCAGGCCCCCACGAGCAGTACTTC. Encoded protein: CASSQVFAGPHEQYF.

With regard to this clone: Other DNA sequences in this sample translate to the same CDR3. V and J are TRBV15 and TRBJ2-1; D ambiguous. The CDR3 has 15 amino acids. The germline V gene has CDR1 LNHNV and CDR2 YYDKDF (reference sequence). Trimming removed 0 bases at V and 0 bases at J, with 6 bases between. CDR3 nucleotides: TGTGCCACCAGCAGAGACGTGCCCTCCTACAATGAGCAGTTCTTC. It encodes CATSRDVPSYNEQFF.

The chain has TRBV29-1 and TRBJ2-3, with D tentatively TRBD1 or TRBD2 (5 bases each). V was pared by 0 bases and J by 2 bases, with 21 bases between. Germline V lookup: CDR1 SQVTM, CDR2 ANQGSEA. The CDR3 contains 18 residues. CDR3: CSVEDISGTPVPTDTQYF. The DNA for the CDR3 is TGCAGCGTTGAAGATATATCGGGGACCCCAGTACCCACAGATACGCAGTATTTT.

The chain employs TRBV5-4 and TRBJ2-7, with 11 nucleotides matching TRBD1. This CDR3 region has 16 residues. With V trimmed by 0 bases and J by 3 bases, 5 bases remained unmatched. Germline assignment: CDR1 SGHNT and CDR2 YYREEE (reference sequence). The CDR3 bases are TGTGCCAGCAGCTTGGCCGGACAGGGGGCCTACTACGAGCAGTACTTC. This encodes CASSLAGQGAYYEQYF.

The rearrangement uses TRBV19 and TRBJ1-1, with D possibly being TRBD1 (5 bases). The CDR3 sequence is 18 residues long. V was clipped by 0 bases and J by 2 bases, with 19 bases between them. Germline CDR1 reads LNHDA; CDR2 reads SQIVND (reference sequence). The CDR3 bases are TGTGCCAGTAGTATAGAGCGGCGCGGGACCGCCATAAACACTGAAGCTTTCTTT. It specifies CASSIERRGTAINTEAFF.

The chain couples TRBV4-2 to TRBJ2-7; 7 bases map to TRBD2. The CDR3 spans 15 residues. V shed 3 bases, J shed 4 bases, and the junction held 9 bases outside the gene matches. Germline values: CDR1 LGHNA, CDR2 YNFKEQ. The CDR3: CASSHAAGNAYEQYF. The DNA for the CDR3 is TGTGCCAGCAGCCACGCAGCGGGGAATGCTTACGAGCAGTACTTC.

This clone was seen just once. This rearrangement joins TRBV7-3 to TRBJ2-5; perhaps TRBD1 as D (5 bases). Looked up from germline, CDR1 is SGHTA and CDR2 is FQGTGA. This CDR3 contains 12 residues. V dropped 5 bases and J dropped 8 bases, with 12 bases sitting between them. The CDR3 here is CASSPPQGTQYF. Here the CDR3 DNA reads TGTGCCAGCAGCCCCCCTCAGGGCACCCAGTACTTC.

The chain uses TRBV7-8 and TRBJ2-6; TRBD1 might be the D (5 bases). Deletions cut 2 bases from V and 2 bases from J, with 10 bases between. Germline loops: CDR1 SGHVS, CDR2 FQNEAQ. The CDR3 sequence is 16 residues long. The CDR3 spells CASSLSRGTGANVLTF. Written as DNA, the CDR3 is TGTGCCAGCAGCTTATCAAGGGGAACTGGGGCCAACGTCCTGACTTTC. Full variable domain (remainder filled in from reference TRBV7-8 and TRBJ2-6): GAGVSQSPRYKVAKRGQDVALRCDPISGHVSLFWYQQALGQGPEFLTYFQNEAQLDKSGLPSDRFFAERPEGSVSTLKIQRTQQEDSAVYLCASSLSRGTGANVLTFGAGSRLTVL.

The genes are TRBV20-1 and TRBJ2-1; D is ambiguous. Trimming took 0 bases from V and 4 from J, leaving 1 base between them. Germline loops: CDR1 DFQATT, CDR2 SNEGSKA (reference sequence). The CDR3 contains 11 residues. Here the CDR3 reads CSAREYNEQFF. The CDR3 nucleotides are TGCAGTGCTAGAGAGTACAATGAGCAGTTCTTC.

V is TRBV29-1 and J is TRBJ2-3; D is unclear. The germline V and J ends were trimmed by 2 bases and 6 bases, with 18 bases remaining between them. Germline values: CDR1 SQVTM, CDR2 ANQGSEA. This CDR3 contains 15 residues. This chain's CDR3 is CSVEPGFSIGDTQYF. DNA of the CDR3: TGCAGCGTTGAACCCGGGTTTTCGATTGGGGATACGCAGTATTTT.

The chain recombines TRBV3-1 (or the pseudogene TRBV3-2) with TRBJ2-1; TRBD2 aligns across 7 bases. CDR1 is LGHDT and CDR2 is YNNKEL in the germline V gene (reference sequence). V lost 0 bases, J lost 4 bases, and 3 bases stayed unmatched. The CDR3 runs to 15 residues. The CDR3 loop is CASSQDPAGYNEQFF. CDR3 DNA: TGTGCCAGCAGCCAAGACCCAGCGGGGTACAATGAGCAGTTCTTC.

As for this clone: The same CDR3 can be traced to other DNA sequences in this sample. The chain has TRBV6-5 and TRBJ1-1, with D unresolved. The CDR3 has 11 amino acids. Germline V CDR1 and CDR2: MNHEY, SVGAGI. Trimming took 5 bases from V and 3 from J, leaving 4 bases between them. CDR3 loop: CASSRDTEAFF. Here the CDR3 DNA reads TGTGCCAGCAGTCGGGACACTGAAGCTTTCTTT.

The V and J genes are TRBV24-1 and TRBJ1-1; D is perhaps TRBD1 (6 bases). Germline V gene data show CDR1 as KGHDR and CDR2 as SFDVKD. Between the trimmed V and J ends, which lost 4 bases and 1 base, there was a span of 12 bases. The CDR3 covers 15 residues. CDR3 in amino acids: CATSEPGDSNTEAFF. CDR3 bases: TGTGCCACCAGTGAGCCAGGGGACTCGAACACTGAAGCTTTCTTT.

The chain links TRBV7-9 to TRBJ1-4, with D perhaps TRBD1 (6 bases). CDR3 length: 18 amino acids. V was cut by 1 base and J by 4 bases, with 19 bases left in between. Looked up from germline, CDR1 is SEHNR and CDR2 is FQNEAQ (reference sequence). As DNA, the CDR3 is TGTGCCAGCAGCTTAGGGGGGGAACCGGACAGACTTAATGAAAAACTGTTTTTT. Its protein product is CASSLGGEPDRLNEKLFF.

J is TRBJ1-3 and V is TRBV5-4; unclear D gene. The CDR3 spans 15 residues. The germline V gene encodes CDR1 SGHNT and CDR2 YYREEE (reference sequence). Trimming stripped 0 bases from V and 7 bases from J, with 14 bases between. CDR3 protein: CASSLANRAGNTIYF. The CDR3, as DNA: TGTGCCAGCAGCTTGGCCAATCGTGCGGGGAACACCATATATTTT.